One and the same sample provided the 27 T cell receptor beta chains below, sequenced in a study of blood T cell repertoires in COVID-19. Profiling relied on immunoSEQ multiplex PCR, and the TCRdb table lists in-frame clones only, not all of them. Altogether almost 250,000 clones are present, 75% to 85% being singletons, with the ten largest covering 8.5% to 9.5%. Sequenced: PBMCs or T cells enriched from blood (not recorded which). These receptors all stem from a woman aged 45-60 years with acute COVID-19.

Worth noting for this clone: The identical CDR3 is also encoded by other nucleotide sequences in the sample. V is TRBV20-1 and J is TRBJ1-1, with D perhaps matching TRBD1 (5 bases). The V end was cut by 6 bases, the J end by 8 bases, with 10 bases between. Germline lookup yields CDR1 DFQATT and CDR2 SNEGSKA (reference sequence). CDR3 length equals 10 residues. The CDR3 DNA is TGCAGTGCCCTCCGGACAGAAGCTTTCTTT. Its protein is CSALRTEAFF.

V is TRBV30 and J is TRBJ1-1; 8 bases align to TRBD1. CDR1 is GTSNPN and CDR2 is SVGIG in the germline V gene (reference sequence). CDR3 size: 13 residues. V gave up 3 bases and J gave up 5 bases; unmatched junction bases: 5. The CDR3 region is CAWSGQGWTEAFF. In DNA, the CDR3 is TGTGCCTGGAGCGGACAGGGTTGGACTGAAGCTTTCTTT.

The genes are TRBV19 and TRBJ1-1, with a possible D match to TRBD1 (6 bases). The CDR3 is 14 residues long. Germline V gene lookup returns CDR1 LNHDA and CDR2 SQIVND (reference sequence). V was pared by 4 bases and J by 4 bases, with 13 bases between. Here the CDR3 DNA reads TGTGCCAGTAGTACGATACAGGGTGTCACTGAAGCTTTCTTT. Translated, it gives CASSTIQGVTEAFF.

This chain connects TRBV30 to TRBJ1-2; D not resolved. CDR1 is GTSNPN, CDR2 SVGIG, per germline (reference sequence). The CDR3 covers 14 residues. Trimming shortened V by 0 bases and J by 0 bases, and 8 bases separated the two germline ends. DNA of the CDR3: TGTGCCTGGAGTGTAACAGCAGCTAACTATGGCTACACCTTC. It yields the protein CAWSVTAANYGYTF.

This clone was picked up one time. An end of the junction does not agree with germline; a read error may underlie this. This chain joins TRBV7-7 and TRBJ2-3; maybe TRBD1 (7 bases). CDR3 length: 15 amino acids. Germline V gene data show CDR1 as SSHAT and CDR2 as FNYEAQ (reference sequence). The CDR3 DNA reads as TGTGCTAGCAGCCCGACAGGGACTAGCACAGATACGCAGTATTTT. This translates into CASSPTGTSTDTQYF.

V is TRBV9 and J is TRBJ1-6; tentative D call: TRBD1 (5 bases). V gave up 1 base and J gave up 10 bases, with 15 bases separating them. Germline loops: CDR1 SGDLS, CDR2 YYNGEE. CDR3 size: 15 residues. This chain's CDR3 is CASSVHPGNESPLHF. The CDR3 DNA follows: TGTGCCAGCAGCGTACATCCAGGGAATGAGTCACCCCTCCACTTT.

In this sample, this clone turned up a few times. V is TRBV19 and J is TRBJ1-5; 8 bases align to TRBD1. The CDR3 sequence is 14 residues long. The germline CDR1 and CDR2 sequences are LNHDA and SQIVND (reference sequence). V trimming: 4 bases; J trimming: 4 bases; junction bases outside the gene matches: 3. CDR3 nucleotides: TGTGCCAGTAGTAGCAGGGGGCAGAATCAGCCCCAGCATTTT. It encodes CASSSRGQNQPQHF.

The chain combines TRBV3-1 (or the pseudogene TRBV3-2) with TRBJ1-1, with TRBD1 as a possible D gene (6 bases). The V end lost 0 bases, the J end lost 6 bases, and 14 bases lay between the germline ends. The CDR3 consists of 15 residues. Looked up from germline, CDR1 is LGHDT and CDR2 is YNNKEL (reference sequence). For the CDR3, the DNA is TGTGCCAGCAGCCAAGATCCGGCAGGGGTAGCTGAAGCTTTCTTT. This sequence encodes CASSQDPAGVAEAFF.

This clone was picked up many times. The chain combines TRBV4-2 with TRBJ2-7, with TRBD1 matching 10 bases. The CDR3 sequence is 14 residues long. The V gene's germline CDR1 is LGHNA and CDR2 YNFKEQ. J gave up 5 bases and V 2 bases, and 3 bases lay outside the gene matches. The CDR3 DNA reads as TGTGCCAGCAGCCAATCGACAGGGGGCGACGAGCAGTACTTC. Protein sequence: CASSQSTGGDEQYF.

The rearrangement joins TRBV30 to TRBJ1-2, with D unclear. CDR3 length: 13 amino acids. Germline CDR1 GTSNPN, CDR2 SVGIG (reference sequence). V lost 0 bases to trimming and J lost 4 bases, with 9 bases between them. CDR3 sequence reads: CAWSVPGGYGYTF. CDR3 coding DNA: TGTGCCTGGAGTGTCCCAGGTGGCTATGGCTACACCTTC.

The rearrangement joins TRBV18 to TRBJ1-1; D is uncertain. The germline gives CDR1 KGHSH, CDR2 LQKENI. This CDR3 comprises 14 residues. With 3 bases removed from V and 0 bases from J, the gap between germline ends came to 8 bases. CDR3 sequence: CASSPQNLNTEAFF. The CDR3 DNA is TGTGCCAGCTCACCCCAGAACCTGAACACTGAAGCTTTCTTT.

This sequence joins TRBV30 and TRBJ1-4; TRBD1 agrees at 7 bases. The J segment lost 8 bases and the V segment lost 5 bases, leaving 11 bases of the junction unmatched. Germline V gene lookup returns CDR1 GTSNPN and CDR2 SVGIG (reference sequence). This CDR3 spans 14 amino acids. The CDR3 nucleotides are TGTGCCTGGGGCTCCGGGACAGAGACGGAAAAACTGTTTTTT. Its translation is CAWGSGTETEKLFF. Using reference TRBV30 and TRBJ1-4 for the parts outside the CDR3, the full variable domain is SQTIHQWPATLVQPVGSPLSLECTVEGTSNPNLYWYRQAAGRGLQLLFYSVGIGQISSEVPQNLSASRPQDRQFILSSKKLLLSDSGFYLCAWGSGTETEKLFFGSGTQLSVL.

V is TRBV6-2 or TRBV6-3 and J is TRBJ1-1; 11 bases are shared with TRBD1. CDR3 length: 12 residues. Germline-derived CDR1 and CDR2 are MNHEY and SVGEGT. V shed 2 bases and J 13 bases; nucleotides not matched to a gene: 3. Here the CDR3 reads CASSYVGTGGFF. CDR3 nucleotides: TGTGCCAGCAGTTACGTCGGGACAGGGGGTTTCTTT.

V and J are TRBV11-3 and TRBJ2-7; 9 nucleotides agree with TRBD2. CDR1 and CDR2 (germline): SGHNT, YENEEA. CDR3 size: 14 residues. Trimming at V came to 5 bases and at J to 6 bases, leaving 8 bases not matched to a gene. The CDR3 region is CASSHSLAGSEQYF. The CDR3 DNA is TGTGCCAGCAGCCATTCCCTAGCGGGGAGCGAGCAGTACTTC.

V usage is TRBV27 and J usage is TRBJ1-6; a weak D match, TRBD1 (5 bases). Per the germline V gene, CDR1 is MNHEY and CDR2 is SMNVEV (reference sequence). The CDR3 has 14 amino acids. The V and J ends lost 3 bases and 14 bases respectively, with 17 bases between them. The CDR3 sequence is CASSFAQGGRTLHF. The CDR3 DNA is TGTGCCAGCAGTTTCGCCCAGGGAGGTAGGACCCTCCACTTT.

V and J are TRBV24-1 and TRBJ2-1, with TRBD2 matching 10 bases. The germline V gene encodes CDR1 KGHDR and CDR2 SFDVKD. J lost 10 bases, V lost 7 bases, and 21 bases had no gene match. The CDR3 contains 18 residues. In DNA, the CDR3 is TGTGCCACCAGACTAGCGGGGTTTGCCCACCTGCGGGGAGGGGAGCAGTTCTTC. Translating gives CATRLAGFAHLRGGEQFF.

V gene TRBV7-2 combines with J gene TRBJ2-3, with a possible D match to TRBD2 (5 bases). The ends were cut back, 4 bases at V and 0 bases at J, with 11 bases in the middle. Looked up from germline, CDR1 is SGHTA and CDR2 is FQGNSA. This CDR3 has 15 amino acids. Written as DNA, the CDR3 is TGTGCCAGCAGCTCGGACCGGACTAGCACAGATACGCAGTATTTT. As protein: CASSSDRTSTDTQYF.

The chain is built from TRBV7-2 and TRBJ2-1; 11 positions match TRBD2. Looked up from germline, CDR1 is SGHTA and CDR2 is FQGNSA. This CDR3 is built from 16 residues. J gave up 6 bases and V 1 base, and 5 bases lay outside the gene matches. The CDR3 sequence is CASSLVIAGGPNEQFF. DNA for the CDR3: TGTGCCAGCAGCTTAGTTATAGCGGGGGGGCCCAATGAGCAGTTCTTC.

This clone has just a few counts. The chain links TRBV11-2 to TRBJ2-5, with D perhaps matching TRBD2 (7 bases). V was trimmed by 3 bases and J by 2 bases, leaving 16 bases between them. The germline V gene has CDR1 SGHAT and CDR2 FQNNGV. The CDR3 extends over 16 amino acids. DNA of the CDR3: TGTGCCAGCAGCTTGGGGGGGGCGGCTTATCAAGAGACCCAGTACTTC. Its translation is CASSLGGAAYQETQYF.

The rearrangement links TRBV5-4 to TRBJ2-7; D ambiguous. Germline CDR1 and CDR2: SGHNT and YYREEE (reference sequence). There are 14 residues in the CDR3. V dropped 0 bases and J dropped 2 bases, with 9 bases sitting between them. The CDR3 here is CASSLAGQTYEQYF. The CDR3 nucleotides read TGTGCCAGCAGCTTGGCAGGCCAGACCTACGAGCAGTACTTC.

This chain connects TRBV18 to TRBJ1-3; 9 bases agree with TRBD1. CDR3 length: 14 residues. CDR1 and CDR2 from the germline V gene are KGHSH and LQKENI. J gave up 4 bases and V 6 bases, and 4 bases lay outside the gene matches. The CDR3 sequence: CASSGQGSGNTIYF. The CDR3 coding sequence is TGTGCCAGCTCGGGACAGGGTTCCGGAAACACCATATATTTT.

V usage is TRBV5-5 and J usage is TRBJ1-4, with 10 bases fitting TRBD1. The CDR3 loop spans 14 amino acids. The V gene's germline CDR1 is SGHKS and CDR2 YYEKEE (reference sequence). Trimming removed 2 bases from V and 10 bases from J; junction bases left unmatched: 5. The CDR3 bases are TGTGCCAGCAGCTTCGGGACAGGGGAGGTAAAACTGTTTTTT. It specifies CASSFGTGEVKLFF. Full variable domain (outside the CDR3, taken from reference TRBV5-5 and TRBJ1-4): DAGVTQSPTHLIKTRGQQVTLRCSPISGHKSVSWYQQVLGQGPQFIFQYYEKEERGRGNFPDRFSARQFPNYSSELNVNALLLGDSALYLCASSFGTGEVKLFFGSGTQLSVL.

This chain connects TRBV19 to TRBJ1-1; D is unclear. Germline V CDR1 and CDR2: LNHDA, SQIVND (reference sequence). The V gene lost 7 bases and the J gene lost 4 bases, with 16 bases spanning the gap. The CDR3 contains 14 residues. For the CDR3, the DNA is TGTGCCAGTACCTCTATAGATTGGAGCACTGAAGCTTTCTTT. Translation: CASTSIDWSTEAFF.

As DNA, the CDR3 is TGTGCCTGGAGTTCCACCCGAGCAGGATATGGCTACACCTTC. Translation: CAWSSTRAGYGYTF. This rearrangement joins TRBV30 to TRBJ1-2; D not resolved. Germline V gene data show CDR1 as GTSNPN and CDR2 as SVGIG (reference sequence). Trimming took off 2 bases at V and 5 bases at J, with 15 bases between the two ends. The CDR3 extends over 14 amino acids.

This clone came up a few times. The chain has TRBV30 and TRBJ2-7, with D hard to call. Germline-derived CDR1 and CDR2 are GTSNPN and SVGIG (reference sequence). The CDR3 is 10 amino acids. Trimming shortened V by 3 bases and J by 4 bases, and 4 bases separated the two germline ends. The CDR3 is CAWSGYEQYF. The CDR3 coding sequence is TGTGCCTGGAGCGGGTACGAGCAGTACTTC.

The gene calls are TRBV27 and TRBJ1-2; 7 nucleotides match TRBD1. Germline loops: CDR1 MNHEY, CDR2 SMNVEV (reference sequence). Trimming at V came to 5 bases and at J to 0 bases, leaving 9 bases not matched to a gene. The CDR3 loop spans 16 amino acids. The CDR3 DNA reads TGTGCCAGCAGTGGTAAATCGGACAGGCCTAACTATGGCTACACCTTC. This gives the protein CASSGKSDRPNYGYTF.

The chain carries TRBV27 and TRBJ1-3; 9 bases fit TRBD1. The CDR3 loop spans 14 amino acids. Germline V CDR1 and CDR2: MNHEY, SMNVEV (reference sequence). The V and J ends lost 4 bases and 7 bases, in that order; junction bases with no gene match: 5. The CDR3 nucleotides are TGTGCCAGCAGTTCGACAGGGGGTAGGAACACCATATATTTT. This translates into CASSSTGGRNTIYF.